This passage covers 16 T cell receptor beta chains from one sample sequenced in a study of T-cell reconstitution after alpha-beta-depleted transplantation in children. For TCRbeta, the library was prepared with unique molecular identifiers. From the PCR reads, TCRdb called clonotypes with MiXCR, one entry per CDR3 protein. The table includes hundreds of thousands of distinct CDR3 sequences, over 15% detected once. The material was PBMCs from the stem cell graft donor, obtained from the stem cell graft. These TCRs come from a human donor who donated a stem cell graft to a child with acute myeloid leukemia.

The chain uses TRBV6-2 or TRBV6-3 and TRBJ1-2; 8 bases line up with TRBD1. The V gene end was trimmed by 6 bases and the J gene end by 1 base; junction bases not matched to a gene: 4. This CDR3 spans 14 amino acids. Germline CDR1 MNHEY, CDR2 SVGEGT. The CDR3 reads CASRDRGFNYGYTF. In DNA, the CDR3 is TGTGCCAGCAGAGACAGGGGATTTAACTATGGCTACACCTTC.

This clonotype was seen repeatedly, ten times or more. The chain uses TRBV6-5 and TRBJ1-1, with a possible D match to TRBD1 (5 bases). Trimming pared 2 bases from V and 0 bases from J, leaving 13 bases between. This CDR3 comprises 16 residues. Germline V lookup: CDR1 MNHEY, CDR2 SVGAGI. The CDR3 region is CASSYRRQHMNTEAFF. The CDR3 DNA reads TGTGCCAGCAGTTACCGCCGACAGCACATGAACACTGAAGCTTTCTTT.

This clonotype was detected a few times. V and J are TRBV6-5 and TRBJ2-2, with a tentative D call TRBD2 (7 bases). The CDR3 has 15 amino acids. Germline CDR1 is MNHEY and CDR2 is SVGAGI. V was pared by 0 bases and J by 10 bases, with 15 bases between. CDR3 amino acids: CASSYSRGRGSELFF. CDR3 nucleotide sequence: TGTGCCAGCAGTTACTCGCGAGGGAGGGGGTCGGAGCTGTTTTTT.

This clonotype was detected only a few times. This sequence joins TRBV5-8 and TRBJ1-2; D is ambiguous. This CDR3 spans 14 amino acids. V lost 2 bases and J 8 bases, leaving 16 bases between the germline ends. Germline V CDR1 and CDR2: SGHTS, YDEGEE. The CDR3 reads CASSLSNRPHGYTF. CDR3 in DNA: TGTGCCAGCAGCTTATCAAATCGACCCCACGGCTACACCTTC.

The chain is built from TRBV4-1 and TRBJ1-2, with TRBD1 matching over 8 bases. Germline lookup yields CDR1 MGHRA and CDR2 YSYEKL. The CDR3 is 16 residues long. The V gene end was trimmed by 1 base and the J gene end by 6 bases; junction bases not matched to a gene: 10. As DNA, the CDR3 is TGCGCCAGCAGCCAAGCAAATCAGGGGGCTGACGATGGCTACACCTTC. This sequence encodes CASSQANQGADDGYTF.

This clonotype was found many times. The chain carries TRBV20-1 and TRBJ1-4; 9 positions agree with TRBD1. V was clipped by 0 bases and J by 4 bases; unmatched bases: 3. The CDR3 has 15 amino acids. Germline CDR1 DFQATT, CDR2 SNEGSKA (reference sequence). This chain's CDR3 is CSARDPGQGNEKLFF. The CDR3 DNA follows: TGCAGTGCTAGAGATCCGGGACAGGGTAATGAAAAACTGTTTTTT.

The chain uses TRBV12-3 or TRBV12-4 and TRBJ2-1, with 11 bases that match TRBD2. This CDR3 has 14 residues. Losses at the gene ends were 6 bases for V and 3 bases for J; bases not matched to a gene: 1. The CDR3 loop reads CASRGLAVYNEQFF. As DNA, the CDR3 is TGTGCCAGCAGGGGACTAGCGGTCTACAATGAGCAGTTCTTC.

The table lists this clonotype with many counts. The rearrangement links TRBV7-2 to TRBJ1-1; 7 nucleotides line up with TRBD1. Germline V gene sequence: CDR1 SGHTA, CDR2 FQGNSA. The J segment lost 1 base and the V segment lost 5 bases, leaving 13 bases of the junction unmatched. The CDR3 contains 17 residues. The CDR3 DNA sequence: TGTGCCAGCAGCCCACCGACAGGGCTGGCCAAGAACACTGAAGCTTTCTTT. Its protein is CASSPPTGLAKNTEAFF.

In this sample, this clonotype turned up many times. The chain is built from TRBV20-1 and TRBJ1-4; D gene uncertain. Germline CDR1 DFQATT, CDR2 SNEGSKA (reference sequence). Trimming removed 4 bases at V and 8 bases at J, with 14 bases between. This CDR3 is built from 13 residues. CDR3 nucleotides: TGCAGTGCTACGTCGCTGTCTTCCGAAAAACTGTTTTTT. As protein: CSATSLSSEKLFF.

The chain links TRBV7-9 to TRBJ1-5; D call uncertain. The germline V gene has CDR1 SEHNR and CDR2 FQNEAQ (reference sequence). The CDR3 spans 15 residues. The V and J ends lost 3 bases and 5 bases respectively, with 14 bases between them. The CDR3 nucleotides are TGTGCCAGCAGCTTTGCGCCGGGAGGCGATCAGCCCCAGCATTTT. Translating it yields CASSFAPGGDQPQHF. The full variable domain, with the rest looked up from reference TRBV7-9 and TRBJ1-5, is DTGVSQNPRHKITKRGQNVTFRCDPISEHNRLYWYRQTLGQGPEFLTYFQNEAQLEKSRLLSDRFSAERPKGSFSTLEIQRTEQGDSAMYLCASSFAPGGDQPQHFGDGTRLSIL.

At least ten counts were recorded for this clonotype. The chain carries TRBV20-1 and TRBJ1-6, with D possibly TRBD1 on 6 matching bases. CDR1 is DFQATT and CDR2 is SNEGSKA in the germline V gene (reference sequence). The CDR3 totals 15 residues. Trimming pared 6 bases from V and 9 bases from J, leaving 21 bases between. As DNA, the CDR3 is TGCAGTGCGCCTTCGAAGGGACACTTCTCTTCACCCCTCCACTTT. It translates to CSAPSKGHFSSPLHF.

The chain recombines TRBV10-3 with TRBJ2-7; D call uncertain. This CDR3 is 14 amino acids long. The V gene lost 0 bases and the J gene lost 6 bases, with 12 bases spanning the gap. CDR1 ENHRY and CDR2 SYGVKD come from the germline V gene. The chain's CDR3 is CAISESSGYGEQYV. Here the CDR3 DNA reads TGTGCCATCAGTGAGTCATCAGGTTACGGCGAGCAGTACGTC.

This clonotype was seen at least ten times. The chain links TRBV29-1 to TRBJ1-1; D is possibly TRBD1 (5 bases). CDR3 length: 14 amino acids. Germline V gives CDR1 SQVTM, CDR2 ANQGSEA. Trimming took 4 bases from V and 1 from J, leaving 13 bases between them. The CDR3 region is CSVGRGLGNTEAFF. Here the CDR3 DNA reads TGCAGCGTTGGACGGGGACTTGGGAACACTGAAGCTTTCTTT.

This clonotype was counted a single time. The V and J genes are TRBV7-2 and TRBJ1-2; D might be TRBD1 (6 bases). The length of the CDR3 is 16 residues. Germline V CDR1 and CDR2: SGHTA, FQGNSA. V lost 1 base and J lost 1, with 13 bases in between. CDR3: CASSLDTGGRNYGYTF. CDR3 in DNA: TGTGCCAGCAGCTTAGATACCGGGGGCCGTAACTATGGCTACACCTTC. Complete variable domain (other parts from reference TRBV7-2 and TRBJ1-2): GAGVSQSPSNKVTEKGKDVELRCDPISGHTALYWYRQSLGQGLEFLIYFQGNSAPDKSGLPSDRFSAERTGGSVSTLTIQRTQQEDSAVYLCASSLDTGGRNYGYTFGSGTRLTVV.

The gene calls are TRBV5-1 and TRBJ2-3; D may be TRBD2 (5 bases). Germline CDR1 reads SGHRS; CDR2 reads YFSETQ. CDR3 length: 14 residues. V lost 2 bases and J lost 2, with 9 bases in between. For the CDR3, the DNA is TGCGCCAGCAGCTTTCTGAGGGCCACAGATACGCAGTATTTT. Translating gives CASSFLRATDTQYF.

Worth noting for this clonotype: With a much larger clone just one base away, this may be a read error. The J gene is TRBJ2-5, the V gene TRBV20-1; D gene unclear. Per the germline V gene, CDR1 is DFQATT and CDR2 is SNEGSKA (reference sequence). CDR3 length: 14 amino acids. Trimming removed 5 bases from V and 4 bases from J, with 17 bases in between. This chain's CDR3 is CSARSGSGSETQYF. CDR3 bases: TGCAGTGCTCGGTCGGGTAGTGGGTCAGAGACCCAGTACTTC.